This passage covers 14 T cell receptor beta chains from one sample sequenced in a study of blood T cell repertoires in COVID-19. Libraries were prepared by immunoSEQ multiplex PCR; TCRdb keeps only in-frame clonotypes and omits some of them. The sample has about 30,000 clones, around nine tenths seen once. Sequencing was performed on peripheral blood. The receptors originated from a human donor in a cohort sampled during active COVID-19. The donor label of this sample is uncertain.

This chain links TRBV27 with TRBJ2-1, with 9 bases lining up with TRBD2. The germline V gene encodes CDR1 MNHEY and CDR2 SMNVEV (reference sequence). This CDR3 spans 17 amino acids. The V gene end was trimmed by 4 bases and the J gene end by 2 bases; junction bases not matched to a gene: 9. The chain's CDR3 is CASSSRGGRATYNEQFF. The CDR3 bases are TGTGCCAGCAGTTCGCGGGGCGGGAGGGCAACCTACAATGAGCAGTTCTTC.

The J gene is TRBJ1-3, the V gene TRBV7-8; 8 bases are a match to TRBD1. V shed 6 bases, J shed 2 bases, and the junction held 18 bases outside the gene matches. This CDR3 comprises 19 residues. Germline CDR1 SGHVS, CDR2 FQNEAQ. This chain's CDR3 is CASSSRGAGGFVAGNTIYF. DNA for the CDR3: TGTGCCAGCAGTTCCCGCGGTGCAGGGGGCTTTGTTGCTGGAAACACCATATATTTT.

The V call is TRBV5-4, the J call TRBJ2-7, with 11 bases aligning to TRBD2. Germline V gene data show CDR1 as SGHNT and CDR2 as YYREEE (reference sequence). The CDR3 loop spans 16 amino acids. V gave up 0 bases and J gave up 6 bases; unmatched junction bases: 8. CDR3 amino acids: CASSLGSGRAKSEQYF. DNA for the CDR3: TGTGCCAGCAGCTTGGGTAGCGGGAGGGCCAAGTCCGAGCAGTACTTC.

The chain carries TRBV19 and TRBJ2-2, with TRBD2 identical over 8 bases. The length of the CDR3 is 17 residues. Germline lookup yields CDR1 LNHDA and CDR2 SQIVND (reference sequence). Trimming removed 1 base from V and 5 bases from J; junction bases left unmatched: 9. The CDR3 DNA sequence: TGTGCCAGTAGTATAGCGTTCGGGAGGGCCCGAACCGGGGAGCTGTTTTTT. It codes for CASSIAFGRARTGELFF.

The V gene is TRBV27, the J gene TRBJ2-3, with 8 bases that match TRBD1. V was clipped by 6 bases and J by 8 bases; unmatched bases: 13. The CDR3 is made up of 15 amino acids. Germline V gives CDR1 MNHEY, CDR2 SMNVEV (reference sequence). The CDR3 nucleotides are TGTGCCAGCAGCCGCTCGGACAGGGCCCTTGGTACGCAGTATTTT. It is translated as CASSRSDRALGTQYF.

The V and J genes are TRBV6-2 or TRBV6-3 and TRBJ2-7; D gene ambiguous. The CDR3 is made up of 13 amino acids. Looked up from germline, CDR1 is MNHEY and CDR2 is SVGEGT. V was cut by 3 bases and J by 3 bases, with 9 bases left in between. The CDR3 DNA reads TGTGCCAGCAGTTATGCTAAGAACTACGAGCAGTACTTC. Protein: CASSYAKNYEQYF.

The V call is TRBV13, the J call TRBJ1-4; the match to TRBD1 covers 10 bases. The junction had 8 bases not matched to a gene; V was cut back by 5 bases and J by 8 bases. Germline V lookup: CDR1 PRHDT, CDR2 FYEKMQ (reference sequence). The CDR3 length is 15 residues. CDR3 sequence reads: CASSNRDRGWEKLFF. The CDR3 DNA reads as TGTGCCAGCAGCAACCGGGACAGGGGATGGGAAAAACTGTTTTTT.

The gene calls are TRBV27 and TRBJ2-2; D unresolved. Germline CDR1 is MNHEY and CDR2 is SMNVEV (reference sequence). V was clipped by 5 bases and J by 5 bases, with 12 bases between them. The CDR3 extends over 14 amino acids. CDR3 sequence: CASSPNRGTGELFF. CDR3 nucleotide sequence: TGTGCCAGCAGTCCGAATCGAGGTACCGGGGAGCTGTTTTTT.

This sequence joins TRBV29-1 and TRBJ2-1; D might be TRBD1 (6 bases). The CDR3 runs 14 residues. In germline, CDR1 is SQVTM, CDR2 ANQGSEA. V lost 7 bases, J lost 4 bases, and 17 bases lay in between. The CDR3 is CSAPRDNSYNEQFF. The CDR3, as DNA: TGCAGCGCCCCACGGGACAATTCGTACAATGAGCAGTTCTTC.

This clone appeared a single time. This chain joins TRBV3-1 (or the pseudogene TRBV3-2) and TRBJ1-1; D unclear. V was trimmed by 1 base and J by 5 bases, leaving 11 bases between them. The CDR3 extends over 14 amino acids. CDR1 is LGHDT, CDR2 YNNKEL, per germline (reference sequence). The CDR3 region has the DNA TGTGCCAGCAGCCAAGCGGGGTTTACGACTGAAGCTTTCTTT. It encodes CASSQAGFTTEAFF.

The chain couples TRBV27 to TRBJ2-3, with 12 bases lining up with TRBD2. Germline V lookup: CDR1 MNHEY, CDR2 SMNVEV (reference sequence). The CDR3 spans 16 residues. After removal of 4 bases from V and 1 base from J, the junction contained 3 bases not matched to a gene. DNA for the CDR3: TGTGCCAGCAGTTCCAGACTAGCGGGAGGCACAGATACGCAGTATTTT. It is translated as CASSSRLAGGTDTQYF.

This clone was seen once. This chain uses TRBV5-1 with TRBJ2-3; D might be TRBD2 (5 bases). The CDR3 runs to 14 residues. Germline CDR1 reads SGHRS; CDR2 reads YFSETQ. Trimming took off 0 bases at V and 0 bases at J, with 5 bases between the two ends. The CDR3 nucleotides read TGCGCCAGCAGCTTGGCGGGGAGCACAGATACGCAGTATTTT. Protein product: CASSLAGSTDTQYF. The full variable domain, rest sourced from reference TRBV5-1 and TRBJ2-3, is KAGVTQTPRYLIKTRGQQVTLSCSPISGHRSVSWYQQTPGQGLQFLFEYFSETQRNKGNFPGRFSGRQFSNSRSEMNVSTLELGDSALYLCASSLAGSTDTQYFGPGTRLTVL.

The chain carries TRBV2 and TRBJ1-6; D possibly corresponds to TRBD1 (6 bases). The CDR3 runs 12 residues. Trimming cost V 8 bases and J 5 bases, with 7 bases left between them. Germline V gene data show CDR1 as SNHLY and CDR2 as FYNNEI. In nucleotides, the CDR3 is TGTGCCAGCCGGACAGATAATTCACCCCTCCACTTT. Its protein product is CASRTDNSPLHF. Looking up the rest from reference TRBV2 and TRBJ1-6 gives the full variable domain: EPEVTQTPSHQVTQMGQEVILRCVPISNHLYFYWYRQILGQKVEFLVSFYNNEISEKSEIFDDQFSVERPDGSNFTLKIRSTKLEDSAMYFCASRTDNSPLHFGNGTRLTVT.

This chain joins TRBV5-1 and TRBJ2-1; TRBD2 aligns across 7 bases. CDR3 length: 15 residues. In germline, CDR1 is SGHRS, CDR2 YFSETQ. V was clipped by 1 base and J by 2 bases; unmatched bases: 3. CDR3 loop: CASSLREGAYNEQFF. The DNA of the CDR3 is TGCGCCAGCAGCTTGAGGGAGGGCGCCTACAATGAGCAGTTCTTC.